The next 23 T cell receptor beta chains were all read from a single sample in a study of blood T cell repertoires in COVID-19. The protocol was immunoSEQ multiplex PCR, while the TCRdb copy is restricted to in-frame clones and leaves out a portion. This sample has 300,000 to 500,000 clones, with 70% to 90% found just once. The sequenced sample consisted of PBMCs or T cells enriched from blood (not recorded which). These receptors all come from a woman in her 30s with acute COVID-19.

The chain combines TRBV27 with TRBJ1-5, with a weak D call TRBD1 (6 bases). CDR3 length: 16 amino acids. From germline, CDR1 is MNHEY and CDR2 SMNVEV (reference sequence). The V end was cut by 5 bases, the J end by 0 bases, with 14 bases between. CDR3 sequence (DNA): TGTGCCAGCAGTCCCCGGACAGCATATAGCAATCAGCCCCAGCATTTT. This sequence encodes CASSPRTAYSNQPQHF.

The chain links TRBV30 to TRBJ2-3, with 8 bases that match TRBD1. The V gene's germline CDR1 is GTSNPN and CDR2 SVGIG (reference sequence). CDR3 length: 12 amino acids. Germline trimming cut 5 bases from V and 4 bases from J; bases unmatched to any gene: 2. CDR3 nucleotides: TGTGCCTGGGGACAGGGACCAGATACGCAGTATTTT. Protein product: CAWGQGPDTQYF.

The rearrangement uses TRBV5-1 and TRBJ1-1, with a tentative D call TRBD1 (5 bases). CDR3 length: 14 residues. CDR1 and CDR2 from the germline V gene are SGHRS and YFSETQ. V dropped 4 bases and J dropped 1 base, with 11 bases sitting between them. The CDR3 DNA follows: TGCGCCAGCAGCCGCGGGACCCCGAACACTGAAGCTTTCTTT. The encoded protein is CASSRGTPNTEAFF.

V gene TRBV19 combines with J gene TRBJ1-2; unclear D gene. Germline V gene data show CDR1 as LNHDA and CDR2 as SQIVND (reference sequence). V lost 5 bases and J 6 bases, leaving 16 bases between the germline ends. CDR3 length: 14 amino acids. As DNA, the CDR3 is TGTGCCAGTAGTGCTTTTTCAGGATTTGATGGCTACACCTTC. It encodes CASSAFSGFDGYTF.

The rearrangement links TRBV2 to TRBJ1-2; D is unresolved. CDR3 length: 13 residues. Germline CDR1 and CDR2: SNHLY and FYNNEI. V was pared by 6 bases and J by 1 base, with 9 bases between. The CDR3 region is CASRDLSNYGYTF. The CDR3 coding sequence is TGTGCCAGCAGAGACTTAAGTAACTATGGCTACACCTTC.

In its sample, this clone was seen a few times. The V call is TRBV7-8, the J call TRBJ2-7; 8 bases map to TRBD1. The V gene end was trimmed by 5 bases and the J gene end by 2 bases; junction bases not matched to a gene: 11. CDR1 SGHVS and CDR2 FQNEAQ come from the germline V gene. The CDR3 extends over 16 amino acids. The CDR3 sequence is CASSTPRTGIAYEQYF. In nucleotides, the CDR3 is TGTGCCAGCAGCACCCCTCGGACAGGGATTGCCTACGAGCAGTACTTC.

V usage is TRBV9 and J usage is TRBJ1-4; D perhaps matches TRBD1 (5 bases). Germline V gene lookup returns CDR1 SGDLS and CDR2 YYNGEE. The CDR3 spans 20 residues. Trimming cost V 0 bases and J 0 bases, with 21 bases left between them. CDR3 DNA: TGTGCCAGCAGCGTAGTAACAGGTCGGCCAGATGATGCAACTAATGAAAAACTGTTTTTT. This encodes CASSVVTGRPDDATNEKLFF.

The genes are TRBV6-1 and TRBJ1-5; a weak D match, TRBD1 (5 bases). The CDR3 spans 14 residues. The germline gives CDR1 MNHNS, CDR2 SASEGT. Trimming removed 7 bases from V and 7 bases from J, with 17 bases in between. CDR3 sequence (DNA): TGTGCCAGCACGGTTGGTTCAGGGAACCAGCCCCAGCATTTT. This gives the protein CASTVGSGNQPQHF.

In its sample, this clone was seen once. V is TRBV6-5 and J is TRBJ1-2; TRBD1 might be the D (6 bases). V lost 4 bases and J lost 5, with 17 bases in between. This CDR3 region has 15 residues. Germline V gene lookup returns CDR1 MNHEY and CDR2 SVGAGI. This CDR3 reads CASSSNRVGIYGYTF. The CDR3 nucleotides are TGTGCCAGCAGTTCGAACAGGGTCGGGATTTATGGCTACACCTTC.

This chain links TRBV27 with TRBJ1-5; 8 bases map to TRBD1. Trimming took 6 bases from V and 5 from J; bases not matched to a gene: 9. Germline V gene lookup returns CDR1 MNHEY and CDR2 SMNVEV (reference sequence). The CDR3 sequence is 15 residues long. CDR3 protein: CASRKTGAVDQPQHF. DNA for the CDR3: TGTGCCAGCAGGAAGACAGGGGCTGTGGATCAGCCCCAGCATTTT.

The CDR3 sequence: CASSSQGYEQYF. The CDR3 DNA reads TGTGCCAGCAGTTCTCAGGGCTACGAGCAGTACTTC. This chain joins TRBV14 and TRBJ2-7; perhaps TRBD1 as D (5 bases). Trimming took 6 bases from V and 3 from J, leaving 9 bases between them. Germline V CDR1 and CDR2: SGHDN, FVKESK. This CDR3 is 12 amino acids long.

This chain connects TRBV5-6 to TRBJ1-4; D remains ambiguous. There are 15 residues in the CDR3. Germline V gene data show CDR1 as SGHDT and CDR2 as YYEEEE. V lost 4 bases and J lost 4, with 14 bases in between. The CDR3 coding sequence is TGTGCCAGCAGCCCGGGAGCCAGCAGTAATGAAAAACTGTTTTTT. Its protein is CASSPGASSNEKLFF.

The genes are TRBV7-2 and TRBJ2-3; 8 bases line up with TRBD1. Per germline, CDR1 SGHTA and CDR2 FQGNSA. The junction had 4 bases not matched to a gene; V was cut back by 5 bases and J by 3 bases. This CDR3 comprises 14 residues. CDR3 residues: CASSARTGTDTQYF. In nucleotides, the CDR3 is TGTGCCAGCAGCGCCCGGACAGGGACAGATACGCAGTATTTT.

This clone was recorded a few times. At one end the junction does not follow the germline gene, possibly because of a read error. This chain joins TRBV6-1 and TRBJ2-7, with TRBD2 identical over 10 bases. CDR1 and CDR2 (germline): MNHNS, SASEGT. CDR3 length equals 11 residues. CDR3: CASSEASGGFF. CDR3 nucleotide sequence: TGTGCCAGCAGTGAGGCTAGCGGGGGATTCTTC.

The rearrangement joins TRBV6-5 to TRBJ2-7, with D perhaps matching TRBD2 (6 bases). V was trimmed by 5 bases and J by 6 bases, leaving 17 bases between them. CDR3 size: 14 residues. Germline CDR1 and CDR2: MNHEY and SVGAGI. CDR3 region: CASSTRRRGGEQYF. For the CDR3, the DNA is TGTGCCAGCAGTACCCGGAGGAGGGGCGGCGAGCAGTACTTC.

The CDR3 nucleotides are TGTGCCAGCAGTTACGGGGGGAACGGAAACACCATATATTTT. The encoded protein is CASSYGGNGNTIYF. The chain joins TRBV6-5 to TRBJ1-3; possibly TRBD1 for D (5 bases). Trimming took 2 bases from V and 4 from J, leaving 9 bases between them. The CDR3 spans 14 residues. Per germline, CDR1 MNHEY and CDR2 SVGAGI.

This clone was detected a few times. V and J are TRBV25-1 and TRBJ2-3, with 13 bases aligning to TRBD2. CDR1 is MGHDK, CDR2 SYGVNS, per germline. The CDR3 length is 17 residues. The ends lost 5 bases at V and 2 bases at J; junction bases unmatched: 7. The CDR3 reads CASSPRLAGGPTDTQYF. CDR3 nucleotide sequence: TGTGCCAGCAGTCCTCGACTAGCGGGGGGACCCACAGATACGCAGTATTTT.

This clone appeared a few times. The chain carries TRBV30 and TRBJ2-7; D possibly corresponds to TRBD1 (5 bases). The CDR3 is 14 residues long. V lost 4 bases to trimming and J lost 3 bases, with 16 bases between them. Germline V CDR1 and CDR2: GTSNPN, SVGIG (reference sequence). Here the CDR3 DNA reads TGTGCCTGGAAAGGCCGCGACAGTCACTACGAGCAGTACTTC. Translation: CAWKGRDSHYEQYF.

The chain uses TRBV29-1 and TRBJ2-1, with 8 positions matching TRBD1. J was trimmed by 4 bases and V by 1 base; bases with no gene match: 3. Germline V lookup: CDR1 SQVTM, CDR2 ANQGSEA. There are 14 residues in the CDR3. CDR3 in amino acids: CSVEGTGSYNEQFF. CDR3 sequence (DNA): TGCAGCGTTGAAGGGACAGGGAGTTACAATGAGCAGTTCTTC.

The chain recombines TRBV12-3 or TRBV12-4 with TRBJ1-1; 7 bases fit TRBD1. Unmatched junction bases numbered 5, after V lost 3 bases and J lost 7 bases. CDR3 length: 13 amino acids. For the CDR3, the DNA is TGTGCCAGCAGTTTCTGGGGACAGAATGAAGCTTTCTTT. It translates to CASSFWGQNEAFF.

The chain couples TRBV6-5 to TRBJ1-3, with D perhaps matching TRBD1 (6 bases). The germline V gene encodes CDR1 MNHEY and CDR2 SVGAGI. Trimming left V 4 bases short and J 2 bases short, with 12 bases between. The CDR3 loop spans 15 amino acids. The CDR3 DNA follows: TGTGCCAGCAGTTTAGGGGGGGCTGCTGGAAACACCATATATTTT. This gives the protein CASSLGGAAGNTIYF.

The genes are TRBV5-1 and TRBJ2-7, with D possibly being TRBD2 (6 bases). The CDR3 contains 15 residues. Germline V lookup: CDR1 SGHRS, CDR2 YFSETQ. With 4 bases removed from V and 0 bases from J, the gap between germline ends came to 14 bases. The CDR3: CASSRGGENSYEQYF. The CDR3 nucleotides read TGCGCCAGCAGCCGTGGCGGGGAAAACTCCTACGAGCAGTACTTC.

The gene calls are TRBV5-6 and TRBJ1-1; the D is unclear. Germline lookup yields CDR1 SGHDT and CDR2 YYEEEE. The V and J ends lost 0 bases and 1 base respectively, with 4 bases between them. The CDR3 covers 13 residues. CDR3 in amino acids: CASSLVRNTEAFF. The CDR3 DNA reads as TGTGCCAGCAGCTTGGTTAGGAACACTGAAGCTTTCTTT.